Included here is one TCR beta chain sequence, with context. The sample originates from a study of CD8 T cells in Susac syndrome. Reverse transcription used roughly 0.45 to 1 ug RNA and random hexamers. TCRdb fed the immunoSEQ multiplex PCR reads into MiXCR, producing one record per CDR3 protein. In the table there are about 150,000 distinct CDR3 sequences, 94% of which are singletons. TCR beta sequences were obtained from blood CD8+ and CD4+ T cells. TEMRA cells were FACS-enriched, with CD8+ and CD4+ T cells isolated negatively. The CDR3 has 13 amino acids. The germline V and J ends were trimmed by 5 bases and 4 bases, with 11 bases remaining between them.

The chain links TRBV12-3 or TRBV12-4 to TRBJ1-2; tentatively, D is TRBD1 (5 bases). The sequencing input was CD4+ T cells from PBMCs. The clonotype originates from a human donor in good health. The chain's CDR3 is CASSGGTGYGYTF. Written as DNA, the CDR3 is TGTGCCAGCAGTGGGGGTACGGGCTATGGCTACACCTTC.